These 8 T cell receptor beta chains were sequenced from one sample in a study of blood T cell repertoires in COVID-19. Profiled with immunoSEQ multiplex PCR; TCRdb holds only in-frame clones, not every one. The top ten clones hold 9% to 14% of a sample with approximately 94,000 clones, around four fifths of them seen once. Sequenced material: peripheral blood. The receptors derive from a woman in her 70s with acute or convalescent COVID-19.

The chain couples TRBV5-1 to TRBJ2-3; TRBD2 matches 7 bases. The CDR3 runs 15 residues. Unmatched junction bases numbered 7, after V lost 6 bases and J lost 0 bases. Germline values: CDR1 SGHRS, CDR2 YFSETQ. The CDR3 DNA follows: TGCGCCAGCACCCCGACTAGCTCTAGCACAGATACGCAGTATTTT. The encoded protein is CASTPTSSSTDTQYF.

The V call is TRBV7-3, the J call TRBJ1-1; 8 positions match TRBD1. This CDR3 spans 12 amino acids. The V gene's germline CDR1 is SGHTA and CDR2 FQGTGA. V was clipped by 4 bases and J by 7 bases; unmatched bases: 2. The CDR3 nucleotides are TGTGCCAGCAGCTCAGGGGGCTTTGAAGCTTTCTTT. Residues: CASSSGGFEAFF.

This clone was counted a few times. V is TRBV5-5 and J is TRBJ1-3; D is uncertain. The V end was cut by 4 bases, the J end by 0 bases, with 11 bases between. The CDR3 is made up of 15 amino acids. CDR1 and CDR2 (germline): SGHKS, YYEKEE (reference sequence). The CDR3 sequence: CASSKELYSGNTIYF. The CDR3 DNA reads as TGTGCCAGCAGCAAGGAGTTATACTCTGGAAACACCATATATTTT.

As regards this clone: Additional DNA sequences in this sample encode the identical CDR3. The rearrangement joins TRBV9 to TRBJ2-5; D may be TRBD2 (5 bases). Germline V gene data show CDR1 as SGDLS and CDR2 as YYNGEE. The germline V and J ends were trimmed by 0 bases and 0 bases, with 6 bases remaining between them. The CDR3 is 14 amino acids. The CDR3: CASSVAGNQETQYF. The DNA of the CDR3 is TGTGCCAGCAGCGTAGCGGGAAACCAAGAGACCCAGTACTTC. Complete variable domain (other parts from reference TRBV9 and TRBJ2-5): DSGVTQTPKHLITATGQRVTLRCSPRSGDLSVYWYQQSLDQGLQFLIQYYNGEERAKGNILERFSAQQFPDLHSELNLSSLELGDSALYFCASSVAGNQETQYFGPGTRLLVL.

CDR3 nucleotide sequence: TGTGCCAGCAGCTCGCCCCGGGACAGGTTCCAAGAGACCCAGTACTTC. The encoded protein is CASSSPRDRFQETQYF. The rearrangement links TRBV5-8 to TRBJ2-5, with TRBD1 identical over 8 bases. J lost 1 base, V lost 3 bases, and 8 bases had no gene match. Germline-derived CDR1 and CDR2 are SGHTS and YDEGEE. The CDR3 is 16 amino acids.

This clone was found a few times. The J gene is TRBJ2-1, the V gene TRBV4-1; D unclear. V lost 0 bases to trimming and J lost 1 base, with 7 bases between them. The CDR3 totals 15 residues. Germline V gene lookup returns CDR1 MGHRA and CDR2 YSYEKL. CDR3 in amino acids: CASSQDPVSYNEQFF. The CDR3 coding sequence is TGCGCCAGCAGCCAAGACCCTGTTTCCTACAATGAGCAGTTCTTC.

The rearrangement joins TRBV6-4 to TRBJ2-7; D is possibly TRBD2 (6 bases). Germline CDR1 is MRHNA and CDR2 is SNTAGT. The CDR3 contains 17 residues. V was pared by 4 bases and J by 3 bases, with 22 bases between. Written as DNA, the CDR3 is TGTGCCAGCAGTGGTCGTAGGGTCCGGGGGAAACACTACGAGCAGTACTTC. Translating it yields CASSGRRVRGKHYEQYF.

J is TRBJ2-3 and V is TRBV5-1, with D perhaps TRBD2 (6 bases). CDR1 is SGHRS, CDR2 YFSETQ, per germline. The CDR3 runs 15 residues. Between the trimmed V and J ends, which lost 7 bases and 1 base, there was a span of 16 bases. The CDR3 loop reads CASGEQGLGTDTQYF. The DNA for the CDR3 is TGCGCCAGCGGGGAGCAGGGACTGGGCACAGATACGCAGTATTTT.